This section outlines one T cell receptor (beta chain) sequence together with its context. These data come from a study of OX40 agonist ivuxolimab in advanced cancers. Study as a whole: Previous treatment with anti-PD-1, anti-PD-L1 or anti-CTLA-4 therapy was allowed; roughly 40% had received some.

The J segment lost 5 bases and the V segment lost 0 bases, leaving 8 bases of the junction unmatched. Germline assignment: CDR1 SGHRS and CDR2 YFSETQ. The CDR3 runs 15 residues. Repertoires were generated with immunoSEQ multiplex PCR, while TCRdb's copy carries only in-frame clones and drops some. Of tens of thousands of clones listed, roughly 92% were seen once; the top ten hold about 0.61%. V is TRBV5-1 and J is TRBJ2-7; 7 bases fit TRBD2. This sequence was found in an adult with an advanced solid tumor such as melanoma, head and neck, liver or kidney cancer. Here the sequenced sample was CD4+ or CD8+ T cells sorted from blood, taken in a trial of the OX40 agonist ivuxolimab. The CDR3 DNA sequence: TGCGCCAGCAGCTTGGGACTAGCCAAAGCCGACGAGCAGTACTTC. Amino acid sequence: CASSLGLAKADEQYF.